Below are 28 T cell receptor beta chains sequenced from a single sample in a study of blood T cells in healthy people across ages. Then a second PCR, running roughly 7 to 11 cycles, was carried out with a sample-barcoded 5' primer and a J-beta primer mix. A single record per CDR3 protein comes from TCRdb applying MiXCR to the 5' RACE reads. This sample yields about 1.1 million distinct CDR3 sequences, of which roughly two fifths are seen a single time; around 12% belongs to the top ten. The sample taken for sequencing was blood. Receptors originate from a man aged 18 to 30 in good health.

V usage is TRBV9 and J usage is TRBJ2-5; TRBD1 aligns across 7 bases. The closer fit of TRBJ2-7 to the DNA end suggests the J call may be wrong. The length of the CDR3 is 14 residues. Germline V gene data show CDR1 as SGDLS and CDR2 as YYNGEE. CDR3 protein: CASSAGTEGSEQYF. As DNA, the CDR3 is TGTGCCAGCAGCGCCGGGACAGAGGGATCCGAGCAGTACTTC.

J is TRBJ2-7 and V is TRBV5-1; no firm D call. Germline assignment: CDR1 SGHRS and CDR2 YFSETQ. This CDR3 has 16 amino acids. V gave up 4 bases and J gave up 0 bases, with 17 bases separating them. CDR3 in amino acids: CASSPHRRSSSYEQYF. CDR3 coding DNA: TGCGCCAGCAGCCCTCATCGGAGATCTAGCTCCTACGAGCAGTACTTC.

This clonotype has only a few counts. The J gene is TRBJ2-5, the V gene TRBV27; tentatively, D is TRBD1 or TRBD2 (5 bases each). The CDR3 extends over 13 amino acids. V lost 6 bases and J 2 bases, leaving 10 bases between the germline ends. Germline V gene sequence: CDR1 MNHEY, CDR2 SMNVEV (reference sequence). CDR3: CASRGPLQETQYF. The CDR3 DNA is TGTGCCAGCAGGGGACCTCTACAAGAGACCCAGTACTTC.

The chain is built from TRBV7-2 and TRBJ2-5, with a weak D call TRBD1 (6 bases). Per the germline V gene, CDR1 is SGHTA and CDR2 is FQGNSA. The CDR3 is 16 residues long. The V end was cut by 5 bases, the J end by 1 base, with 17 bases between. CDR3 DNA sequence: TGTGCCAGCAGCCCCGGACAGCGAACTTTCCAAGAGACCCAGTACTTC. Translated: CASSPGQRTFQETQYF.

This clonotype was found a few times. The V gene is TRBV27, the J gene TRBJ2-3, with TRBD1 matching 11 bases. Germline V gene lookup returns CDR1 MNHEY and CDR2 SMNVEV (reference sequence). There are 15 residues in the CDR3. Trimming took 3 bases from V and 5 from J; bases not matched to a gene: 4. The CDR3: CASSFRTGGVDTQYF. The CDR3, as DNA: TGTGCCAGCAGTTTCAGGACAGGGGGCGTAGATACGCAGTATTTT.

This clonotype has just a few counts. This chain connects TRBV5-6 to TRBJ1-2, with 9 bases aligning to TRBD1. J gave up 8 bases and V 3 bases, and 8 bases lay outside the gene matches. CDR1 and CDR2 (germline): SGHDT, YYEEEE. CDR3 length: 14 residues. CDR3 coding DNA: TGTGCCAGCAGCTACACGGGACAGGGTCGCGGCTACACCTTC. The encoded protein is CASSYTGQGRGYTF.

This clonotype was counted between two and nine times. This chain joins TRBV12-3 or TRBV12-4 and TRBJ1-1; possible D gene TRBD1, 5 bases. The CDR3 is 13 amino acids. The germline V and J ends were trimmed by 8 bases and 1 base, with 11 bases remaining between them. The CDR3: CASGLGANTEAFF. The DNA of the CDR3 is TGTGCCAGCGGCCTCGGGGCGAACACTGAAGCTTTCTTT.

The chain's CDR3 is CASRGQGYDYGYTF. The CDR3 DNA is TGTGCCAGCAGAGGACAGGGGTATGACTATGGCTACACCTTC. The chain couples TRBV27 to TRBJ1-2; 9 bases map to TRBD1. V was clipped by 6 bases and J by 3 bases; unmatched bases: 5. Looked up from germline, CDR1 is MNHEY and CDR2 is SMNVEV (reference sequence). The CDR3 runs to 14 residues.

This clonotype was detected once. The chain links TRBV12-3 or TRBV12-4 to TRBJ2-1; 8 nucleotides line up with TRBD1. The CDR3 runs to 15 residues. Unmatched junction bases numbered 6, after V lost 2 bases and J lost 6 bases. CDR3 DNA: TGTGCCAGCAGTTTATCAGGGGGCGGAATCAATGAGCAGTTCTTC. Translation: CASSLSGGGINEQFF.

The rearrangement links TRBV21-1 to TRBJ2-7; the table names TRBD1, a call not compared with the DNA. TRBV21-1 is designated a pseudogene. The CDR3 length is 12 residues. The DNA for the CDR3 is TGTGCCAGCAGCAAAGACCCCTGGGAGCAGTACTTC. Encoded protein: CASSKDPWEQYF.

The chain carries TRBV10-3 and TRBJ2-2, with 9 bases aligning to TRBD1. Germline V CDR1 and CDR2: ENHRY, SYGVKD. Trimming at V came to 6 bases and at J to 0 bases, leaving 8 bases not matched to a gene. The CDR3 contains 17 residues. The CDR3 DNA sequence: TGTGCCATCAGCTCGGACAGGGGAGATGCGAACACCGGGGAGCTGTTTTTT. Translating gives CAISSDRGDANTGELFF.

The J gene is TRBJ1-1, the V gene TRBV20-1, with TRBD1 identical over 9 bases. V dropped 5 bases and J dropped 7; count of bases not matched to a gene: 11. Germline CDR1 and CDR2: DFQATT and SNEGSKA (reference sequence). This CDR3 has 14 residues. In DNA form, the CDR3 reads TGCAGTGCTCGGCCGGGACAGGGACCGAGTGAAGCTTTCTTT. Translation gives CSARPGQGPSEAFF.

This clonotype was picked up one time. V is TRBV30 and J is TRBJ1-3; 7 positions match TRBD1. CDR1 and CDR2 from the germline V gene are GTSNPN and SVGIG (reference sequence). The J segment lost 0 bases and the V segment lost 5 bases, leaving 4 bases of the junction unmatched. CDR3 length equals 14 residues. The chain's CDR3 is CAWYRGFSGNTIYF. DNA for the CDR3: TGTGCCTGGTACAGGGGATTCTCTGGAAACACCATATATTTT.

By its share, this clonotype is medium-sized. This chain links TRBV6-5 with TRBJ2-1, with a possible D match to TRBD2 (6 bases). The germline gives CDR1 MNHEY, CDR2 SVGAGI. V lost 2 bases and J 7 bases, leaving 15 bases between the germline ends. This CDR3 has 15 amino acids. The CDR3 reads CASSYPADYLNEQFF. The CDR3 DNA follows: TGTGCCAGCAGTTACCCCGCGGACTATCTGAATGAGCAGTTCTTC.

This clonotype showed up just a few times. CDR3 sequence: CSVAWELWGTEAFF. CDR3 coding DNA: TGCAGCGTTGCCTGGGAACTATGGGGCACTGAAGCTTTCTTT. The chain links TRBV29-1 to TRBJ1-1, with unresolved D. This CDR3 is built from 14 residues. V was trimmed by 4 bases and J by 4 bases, leaving 16 bases between them. CDR1 and CDR2 from the germline V gene are SQVTM and ANQGSEA.

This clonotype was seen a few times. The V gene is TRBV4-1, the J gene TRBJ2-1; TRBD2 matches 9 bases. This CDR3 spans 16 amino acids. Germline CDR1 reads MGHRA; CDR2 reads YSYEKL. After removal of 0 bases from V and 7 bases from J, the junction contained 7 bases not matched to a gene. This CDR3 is CASSQDPGLAPNEQFF. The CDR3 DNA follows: TGCGCCAGCAGCCAAGACCCGGGACTAGCCCCTAATGAGCAGTTCTTC.

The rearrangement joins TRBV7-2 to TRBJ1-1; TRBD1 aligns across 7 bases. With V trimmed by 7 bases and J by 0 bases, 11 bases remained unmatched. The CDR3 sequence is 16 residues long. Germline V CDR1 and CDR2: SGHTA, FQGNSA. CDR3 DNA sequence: TGTGCCAGCACCCTCAATCCGGGACAGATGAACACTGAAGCTTTCTTT. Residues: CASTLNPGQMNTEAFF.

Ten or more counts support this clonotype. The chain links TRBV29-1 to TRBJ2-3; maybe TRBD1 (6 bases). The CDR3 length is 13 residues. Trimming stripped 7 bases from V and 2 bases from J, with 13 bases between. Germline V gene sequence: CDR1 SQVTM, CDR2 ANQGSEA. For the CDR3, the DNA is TGCAGCGCCCTTGACAGGTTCACAGATACGCAGTATTTT. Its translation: CSALDRFTDTQYF.

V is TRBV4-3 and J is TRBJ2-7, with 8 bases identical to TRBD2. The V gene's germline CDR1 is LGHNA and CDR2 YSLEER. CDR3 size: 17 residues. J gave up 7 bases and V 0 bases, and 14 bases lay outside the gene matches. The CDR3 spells CASSQDLTSGGYNEQYF. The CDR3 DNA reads TGCGCCAGCAGCCAAGATCTTACCAGCGGGGGTTACAATGAGCAGTACTTC.

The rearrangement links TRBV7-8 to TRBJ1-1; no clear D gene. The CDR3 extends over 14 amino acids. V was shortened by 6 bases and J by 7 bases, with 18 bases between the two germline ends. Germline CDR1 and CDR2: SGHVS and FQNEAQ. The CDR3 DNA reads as TGTGCCAGCAGGCGACCTTCGACGGAAAGTGAAGCTTTCTTT. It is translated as CASRRPSTESEAFF.

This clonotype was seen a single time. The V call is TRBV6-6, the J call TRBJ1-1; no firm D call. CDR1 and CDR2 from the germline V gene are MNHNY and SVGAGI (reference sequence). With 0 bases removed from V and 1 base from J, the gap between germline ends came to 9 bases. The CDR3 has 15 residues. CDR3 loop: CASSYSIRQNTEAFF. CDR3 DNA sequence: TGTGCCAGCAGTTACTCGATAAGACAGAACACTGAAGCTTTCTTT.

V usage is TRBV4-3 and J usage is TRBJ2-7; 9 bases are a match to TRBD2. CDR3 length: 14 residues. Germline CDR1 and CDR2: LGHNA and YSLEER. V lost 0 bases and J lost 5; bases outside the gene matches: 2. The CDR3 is CASSQDGTSNEQYF. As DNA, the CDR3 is TGCGCCAGCAGCCAAGACGGGACTAGCAACGAGCAGTACTTC.

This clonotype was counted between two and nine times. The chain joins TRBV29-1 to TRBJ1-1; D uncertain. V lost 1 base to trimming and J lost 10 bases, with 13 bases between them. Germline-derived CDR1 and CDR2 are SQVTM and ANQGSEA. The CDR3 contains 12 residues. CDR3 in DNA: TGCAGCGTTGAAGGTCCAGGATCGGCAGCTTTCTTT. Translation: CSVEGPGSAAFF.

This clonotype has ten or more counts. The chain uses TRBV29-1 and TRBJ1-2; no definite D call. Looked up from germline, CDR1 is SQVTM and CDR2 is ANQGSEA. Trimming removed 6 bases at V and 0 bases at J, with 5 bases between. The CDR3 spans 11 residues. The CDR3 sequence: CSVTANYGYTF. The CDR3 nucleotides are TGCAGCGTAACAGCTAACTATGGCTACACCTTC. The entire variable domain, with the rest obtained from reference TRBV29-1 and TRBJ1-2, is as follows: SAVISQKPSRDICQRGTSLTIQCQVDSQVTMMFWYRQQPGQSLTLIATANQGSEATYESGFVIDKFPISRPNLTFSTLTVSNMSPEDSSIYLCSVTANYGYTFGSGTRLTVV.

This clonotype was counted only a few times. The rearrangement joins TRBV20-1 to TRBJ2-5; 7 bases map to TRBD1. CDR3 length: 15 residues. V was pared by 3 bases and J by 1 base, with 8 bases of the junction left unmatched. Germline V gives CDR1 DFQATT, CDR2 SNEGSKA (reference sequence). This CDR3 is CSARDRGTAQETQYF. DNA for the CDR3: TGCAGTGCTAGGGATAGAGGGACAGCCCAAGAGACCCAGTACTTC.

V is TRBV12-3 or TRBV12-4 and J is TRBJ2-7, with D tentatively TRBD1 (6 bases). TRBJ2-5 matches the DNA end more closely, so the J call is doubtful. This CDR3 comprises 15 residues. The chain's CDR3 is CASSLGQGMMETQYF. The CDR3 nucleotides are TGTGCCAGCAGTTTAGGTCAGGGGATGATGGAGACCCAGTACTTC.

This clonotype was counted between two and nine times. This chain's CDR3 is CASLGGGELFF. The CDR3 bases are TGTGCCAGCCTCGGGGGCGGGGAGCTGTTTTTT. V is TRBV6-1 and J is TRBJ2-2; the D gene is possibly TRBD2 (6 bases). The germline V gene encodes CDR1 MNHNS and CDR2 SASEGT. CDR3 length: 11 amino acids. Trimming removed 8 bases from V and 7 bases from J, with 8 bases in between.

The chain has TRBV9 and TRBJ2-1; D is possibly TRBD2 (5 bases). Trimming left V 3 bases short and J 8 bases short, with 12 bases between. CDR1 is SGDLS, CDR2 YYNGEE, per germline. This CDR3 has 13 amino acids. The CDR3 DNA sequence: TGTGCCAGCAGCGAAACTAGTTTCGATGAGCAGTTCTTC. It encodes CASSETSFDEQFF.